These T cell receptor beta chains were read from a single sample in a study of blood T cell repertoires in COVID-19. Method: immunoSEQ multiplex PCR; TCRdb's copy keeps in-frame clones and lacks some. The sample yields about 480,000 clones, roughly 90% seen once. Specimen: PBMCs or T cells enriched from blood (not recorded which). The receptor source for this set is a woman between 35 and 50 years old who had recovered from COVID-19. CDR3s include the opening cysteine and the closing phenylalanine or tryptophan. A D gene is named only where the DNA matches it firmly. Expanded clones are given a class, and other clones once, few, many or no size at all.

V	J	size	D	DNA	CDR3
TRBV7-8	TRBJ2-3	.	TRBD2	TGTGCCAGCAGCTTAGGGCTAGCGGGAGCTTCTAGCACAGATACGCAGTATTTT	CASSLGLAGASSTDTQYF
TRBV3-1/TRBV3-2	TRBJ2-5	.	.	TGTGCCAGCAGCCAAGCGGAGACCCAGTACTTC	CASSQAETQYF
TRBV19	TRBJ2-7	.	TRBD1	TGTGCCAGTAGTATAGTCGCTGGAGGCAGGGGGTTCTACGAGCAGTACTTC	CASSIVAGGRGFYEQYF
TRBV7-9	TRBJ2-3	.	TRBD2	TGTGCCAGCACCTCTACTAGCGGGAATACAGATACGCAGTATTTT	CASTSTSGNTDTQYF
TRBV5-1	TRBJ2-3	.	.	TGCGCCAGCAGCTTAGAGGGAGTTTCCCACACAGATACGCAGTATTTT	CASSLEGVSHTDTQYF
TRBV19	TRBJ1-2	.	.	TGTGCCAGTGTAGTAGGGGGGGATGCCTCGGATGGCTACACCTTC	CASVVGGDASDGYTF
TRBV9	TRBJ1-6	.	.	TGTGCCAGCAGCGTATCCAGGGCGAGCTCCTATAATTCACCCCTCCACTTT	CASSVSRASSYNSPLHF
TRBV11-3	TRBJ2-7	.	.	TGTGCCAGCAGCCCCTATGACTGGCCCGCCTCCTACGAGCAGTACTTC	CASSPYDWPASYEQYF
TRBV5-4	TRBJ2-4	.	TRBD2	TGTGCCAGCAGCTTCGGCGGGAGGGTGGCCAAAAACATTCAGTACTTC	CASSFGGRVAKNIQYF
TRBV7-9	TRBJ2-7	.	TRBD1	TGTGCCAGCAGCCCTCCGGGACAGGTTAGCTCCTACGAGCAGTACTTC	CASSPPGQVSSYEQYF
TRBV11-3	TRBJ2-7	few	TRBD1	TGTGCCAGCAGCTCCGGGAGGACAGGGGAGGCGGGCGAGCAGTACTTC	CASSSGRTGEAGEQYF
TRBV27	TRBJ1-5	.	TRBD1	TGTGCCAGCAGCCAAGGGACAGTGAATCAGCCCCAGCATTTT	CASSQGTVNQPQHF
TRBV7-2	TRBJ2-3	.	.	TGTGCCAGCAGCTCTAGTAGGAGGGATACGCAGTATTTT	CASSSSRRDTQYF
TRBV15	TRBJ2-1	.	TRBD2	TGTGCCACCAGCACCGGACTAGCGGGAGGAACCGATGAGCAGTTCTTC	CATSTGLAGGTDEQFF
TRBV7-8	TRBJ2-1	.	TRBD2	TGTGCCAGCAGCCACGGACTAGCGGGAGTCGATGAGCAGTTCTTC	CASSHGLAGVDEQFF
TRBV5-6	TRBJ1-2	.	.	TGTGCCAGCAGCTTGAGAGGGAACGCTGGCTACACCTTC	CASSLRGNAGYTF
TRBV19	TRBJ2-5	.	.	TGTGCCAGTAGTTCCAGGGGAGAGACCCAGTACTTC	CASSSRGETQYF
TRBV29-1	TRBJ1-1	.	TRBD1	TGCAGCGTTGAACAGGGGGCACTGGCCACTGAAGCTTTCTTT	CSVEQGALATEAFF
TRBV24-1	TRBJ2-5	.	TRBD1	TGTGCCACCAGTGATTCGGGACAGCTAGAGACCCAGTACTTC	CATSDSGQLETQYF
TRBV18	TRBJ2-3	.	.	TGTGCCAGCTCACCGAGCCTAGGTAGCACAGATACGCAGTATTTT	CASSPSLGSTDTQYF
TRBV7-9	TRBJ1-2	.	.	TGTGCCAGCAGCTTAGGTCAGGGCGACGGAGTTGGCTACACCTTC	CASSLGQGDGVGYTF
TRBV6-5	TRBJ1-2	once	.	TGTGCCAGCGGATTGGACAGCCCGGCGGGCTATGGCTACACCTTC	CASGLDSPAGYGYTF
TRBV19	TRBJ1-1	.	TRBD1	TGTGCCAGTAGTATCGGGACAGGGGGCACTGAAGCTTTCTTT	CASSIGTGGTEAFF
TRBV7-9	TRBJ1-1	.	TRBD1	TGTGCCAGCAGCTGGGGACAGGGGGGAACTGAAGCTTTCTTT	CASSWGQGGTEAFF
TRBV4-2	TRBJ1-5	.	.	TGTGCCAGCGGTAAAACGGACGGACGGAGGATGAATCAGCCCCAGCATTTT	CASGKTDGRRMNQPQHF
TRBV11-2	TRBJ2-1	.	TRBD2	TGTGCCAGCAGCGTGAGAATGGCGGGAGGAAGGAATGAGCAGTTCTTC	CASSVRMAGGRNEQFF
TRBV29-1	TRBJ1-2	few	.	TGCAGCGTTGACTCCTATGGCTACACCTTC	CSVDSYGYTF
TRBV30	TRBJ1-2	.	.	TGTGCCTGGAGTCCTCAGGTGGGCTATGGCTACACCTTC	CAWSPQVGYGYTF
TRBV10-3	TRBJ1-1	.	.	TGTGCCATCAGTCGGGAGGTCGGCACTGAAGCTTTCTTT	CAISREVGTEAFF
TRBV28	TRBJ2-4	once	TRBD1	TGTGCCAGCAGTCCCCCAGACAGGGATAACATTCAGTACTTC	CASSPPDRDNIQYF
TRBV5-1	TRBJ2-7	.	TRBD1	TGCGCCAGCAGCTTGGATGCGACAGGGGCCTACGAGCAGTACTTC	CASSLDATGAYEQYF
TRBV5-6	TRBJ2-2	.	.	TGTGCCAGCAGCCCAGGGATAGGGACCGGGGAGCTGTTTTTT	CASSPGIGTGELFF
TRBV29-1	TRBJ1-2	.	.	TGCAGCGTTGTCGGGTCGTATGGCTACACCTTC	CSVVGSYGYTF
TRBV6-5	TRBJ1-2	.	.	TGTGCCAGCAGTCCCCAAAGGGGTGGCTACACCTTC	CASSPQRGGYTF
TRBV12-3/TRBV12-4	TRBJ1-1	.	.	TGTGCCAGCAGTTTCCAGAACACTGAAGCTTTCTTT	CASSFQNTEAFF
TRBV7-2	TRBJ2-2	few	TRBD2	TGTGCCAGCAGTCTCACCGGAGTAGCGGGAGGGGTGAACACCGGGGAGCTGTTTTTT	CASSLTGVAGGVNTGELFF
TRBV20-1	TRBJ2-7	.	.	TGCAGTGCTACCCGCAGGGAAGAGCAGTACTTC	CSATRREEQYF
TRBV30	TRBJ2-5	once	.	TGTGCCTGGAGTGTACGCTATCGGGGGGCACAAGAGACCCAGTACTTC	CAWSVRYRGAQETQYF
TRBV12-5	TRBJ2-5	.	.	TGTGCTAGTGGTTTGAAGGGGGGGGCCCAAGAGACCCAGTACTTC	CASGLKGGAQETQYF
TRBV7-2	TRBJ2-1	.	.	TGTGCCAGCAGCTTAATCGCGAGTCGCGAGCAGTTCTTC	CASSLIASREQFF
TRBV6-5	TRBJ2-7	.	.	TGTGCCAGCAGCACCCCCGCTACCTACGAGCAGTACTTC	CASSTPATYEQYF
TRBV3-1/TRBV3-2	TRBJ2-1	.	TRBD1	TGTGCCAGCAGCCGCGGCGACAGGGGGGGTGGGTATGAGCAGTTCTTC	CASSRGDRGGGYEQFF
TRBV19	TRBJ1-6	.	.	TGTGCCAGTAGTACGCGGACAGACTATTCACCCCTCCACTTT	CASSTRTDYSPLHF
TRBV23-1	TRBJ2-7	.	.	TGCGCCAGCAGTCTCCCGGTTAGTAGCCACGAGCAGTACTTC	CASSLPVSSHEQYF
TRBV5-1	TRBJ2-1	.	.	TGCGCCAGCAGCTTGGAGGGGGCGGGATATAATGAGCAGTTCTTC	CASSLEGAGYNEQFF
TRBV10-3	TRBJ2-5	once	TRBD1	TGTGCCGTCGGGGACAGTCCAATAGAGACCCAGTACTTC	CAVGDSPIETQYF
TRBV7-9	TRBJ2-5	.	TRBD1	TGTGCCAGCAGCACGGACAGGGGGCTTGAGACCCAGTACTTC	CASSTDRGLETQYF
TRBV25-1	TRBJ2-5	.	TRBD1	TGTGCCAGCAGTGTACAGGGGGCTGGAGAGACCCAGTACTTC	CASSVQGAGETQYF
TRBV15	TRBJ2-1	.	TRBD2	TGTGCCACCAGCAGAGTATTCCTCCGGGGGACTAGCGGGAGGGCAGCTGAGCAGTTCTTC	CATSRVFLRGTSGRAAEQFF
TRBV7-9	TRBJ2-2	.	.	TGTGCCAGCAGCTTCCCCCGGGACACCGCCACCGGGGAGCTGTTTTTT	CASSFPRDTATGELFF
TRBV5-6	TRBJ2-3	.	.	TGTGCCAGCAGCCTGAGCGGGTTGGGGGCAGATACGCAGTATTTT	CASSLSGLGADTQYF
TRBV19	TRBJ2-2	.	.	TGTGCCAGTAGTATGGCGGGGATCACCGGGGAGCTGTTTTTT	CASSMAGITGELFF
TRBV19	TRBJ1-2	.	.	TGTGCCATCAAGGGGGATACTGGCTACACCTTC	CAIKGDTGYTF